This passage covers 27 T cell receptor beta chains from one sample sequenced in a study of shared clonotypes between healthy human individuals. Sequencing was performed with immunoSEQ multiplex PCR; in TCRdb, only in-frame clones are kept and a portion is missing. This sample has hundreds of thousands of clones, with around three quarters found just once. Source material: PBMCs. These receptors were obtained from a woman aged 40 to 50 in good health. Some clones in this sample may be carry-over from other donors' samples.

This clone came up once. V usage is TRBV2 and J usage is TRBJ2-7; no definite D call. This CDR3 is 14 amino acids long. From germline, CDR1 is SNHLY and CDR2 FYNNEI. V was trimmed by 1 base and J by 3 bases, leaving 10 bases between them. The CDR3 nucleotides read TGTGCCAGCAGTGAAGGAGGCACTCTCTACGAGCAGTACTTC. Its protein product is CASSEGGTLYEQYF. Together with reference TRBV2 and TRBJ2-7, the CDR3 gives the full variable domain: EPEVTQTPSHQVTQMGQEVILRCVPISNHLYFYWYRQILGQKVEFLVSFYNNEISEKSEIFDDQFSVERPDGSNFTLKIRSTKLEDSAMYFCASSEGGTLYEQYFGPGTRLTVT.

The CDR3 nucleotides read TGTGCCAGCAAAAGTGGGACTAGCGGGAGTAGGACAGATACGCAGTATTTT. Amino acids: CASKSGTSGSRTDTQYF. The genes are TRBV28 and TRBJ2-3, with 14 bases aligning to TRBD2. Losses at the gene ends were 7 bases for V and 3 bases for J; bases not matched to a gene: 9. Germline V lookup: CDR1 MDHEN, CDR2 SYDVKM. The CDR3 has 17 amino acids.

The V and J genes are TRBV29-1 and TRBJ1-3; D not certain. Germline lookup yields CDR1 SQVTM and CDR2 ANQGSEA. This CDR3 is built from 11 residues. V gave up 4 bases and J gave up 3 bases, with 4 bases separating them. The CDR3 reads CSVGFGNTIYF. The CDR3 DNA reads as TGCAGCGTTGGATTTGGAAACACCATATATTTT. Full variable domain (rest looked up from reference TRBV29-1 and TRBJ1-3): SAVISQKPSRDICQRGTSLTIQCQVDSQVTMMFWYRQQPGQSLTLIATANQGSEATYESGFVIDKFPISRPNLTFSTLTVSNMSPEDSSIYLCSVGFGNTIYFGEGSWLTVV.

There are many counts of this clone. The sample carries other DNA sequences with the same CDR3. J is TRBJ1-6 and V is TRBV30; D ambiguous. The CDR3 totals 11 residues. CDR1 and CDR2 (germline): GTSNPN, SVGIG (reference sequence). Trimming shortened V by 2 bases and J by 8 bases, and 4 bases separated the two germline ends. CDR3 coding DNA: TGTGCCTGGAGTAGGGATTCACCCCTCCACTTT. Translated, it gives CAWSRDSPLHF.

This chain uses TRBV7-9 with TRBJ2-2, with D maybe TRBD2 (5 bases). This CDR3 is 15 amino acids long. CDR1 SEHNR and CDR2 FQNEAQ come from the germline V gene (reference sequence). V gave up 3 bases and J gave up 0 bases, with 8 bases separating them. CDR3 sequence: CASSLGSSNTGELFF. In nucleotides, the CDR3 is TGTGCCAGCAGCTTGGGGAGCTCGAACACCGGGGAGCTGTTTTTT.

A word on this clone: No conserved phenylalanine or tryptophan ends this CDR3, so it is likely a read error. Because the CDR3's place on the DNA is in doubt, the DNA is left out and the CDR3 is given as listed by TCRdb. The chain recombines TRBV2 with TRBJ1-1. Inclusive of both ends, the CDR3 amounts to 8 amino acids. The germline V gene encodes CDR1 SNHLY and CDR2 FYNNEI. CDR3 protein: CASRSEGC.

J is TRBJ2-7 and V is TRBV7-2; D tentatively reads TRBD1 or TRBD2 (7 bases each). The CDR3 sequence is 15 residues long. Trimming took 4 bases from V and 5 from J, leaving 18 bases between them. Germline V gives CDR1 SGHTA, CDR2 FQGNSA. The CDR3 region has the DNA TGTGCCAGCAGCTACCGGGGAGGGGGCATCAACGAGCAGTACTTC. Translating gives CASSYRGGGINEQYF.

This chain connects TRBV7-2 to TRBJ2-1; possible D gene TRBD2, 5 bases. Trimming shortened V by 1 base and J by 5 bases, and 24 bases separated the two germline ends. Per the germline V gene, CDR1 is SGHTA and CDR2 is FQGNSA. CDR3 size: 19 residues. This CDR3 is CASSLVVGPGTERDNEQFF. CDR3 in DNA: TGTGCCAGCAGCTTAGTCGTGGGCCCGGGAACAGAGAGAGACAATGAGCAGTTCTTC.

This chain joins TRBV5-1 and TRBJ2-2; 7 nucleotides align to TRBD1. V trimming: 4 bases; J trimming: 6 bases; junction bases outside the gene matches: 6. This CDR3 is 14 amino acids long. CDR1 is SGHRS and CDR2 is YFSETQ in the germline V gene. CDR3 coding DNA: TGCGCCAGCAGCCCAACAGGGGTTGCCGGGGAGCTGTTTTTT. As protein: CASSPTGVAGELFF.

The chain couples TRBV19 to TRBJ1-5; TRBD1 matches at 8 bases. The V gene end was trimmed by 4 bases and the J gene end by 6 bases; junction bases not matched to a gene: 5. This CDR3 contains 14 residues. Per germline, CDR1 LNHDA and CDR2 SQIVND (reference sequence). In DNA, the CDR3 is TGTGCCAGTAGTACCACAGGGGGTGGTCAGCCCCAGCATTTT. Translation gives CASSTTGGGQPQHF.

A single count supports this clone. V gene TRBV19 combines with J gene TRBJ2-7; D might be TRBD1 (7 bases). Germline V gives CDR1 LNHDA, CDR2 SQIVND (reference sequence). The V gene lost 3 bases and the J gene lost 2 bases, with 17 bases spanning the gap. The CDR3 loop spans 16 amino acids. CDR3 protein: CASSIRGAANPYEQYF. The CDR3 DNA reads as TGTGCCAGTAGTATCAGGGGGGCGGCCAACCCCTACGAGCAGTACTTC.

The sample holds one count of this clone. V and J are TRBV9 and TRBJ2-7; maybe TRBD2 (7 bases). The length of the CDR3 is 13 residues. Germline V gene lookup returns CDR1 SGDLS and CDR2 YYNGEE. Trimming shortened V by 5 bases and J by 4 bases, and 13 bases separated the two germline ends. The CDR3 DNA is TGTGCCAGCAGTCTCGAGGGGGGGTACGAGCAGTACTTC. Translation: CASSLEGGYEQYF.

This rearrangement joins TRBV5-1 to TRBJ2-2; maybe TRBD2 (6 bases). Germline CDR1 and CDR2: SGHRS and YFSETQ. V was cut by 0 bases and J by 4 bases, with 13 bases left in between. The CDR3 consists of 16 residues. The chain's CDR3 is CASSLAGGYGTGELFF. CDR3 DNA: TGCGCCAGCAGCTTGGCCGGGGGATACGGCACCGGGGAGCTGTTTTTT.

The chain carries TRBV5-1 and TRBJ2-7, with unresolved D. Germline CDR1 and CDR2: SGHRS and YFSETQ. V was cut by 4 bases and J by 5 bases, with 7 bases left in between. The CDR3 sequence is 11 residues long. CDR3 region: CASSPSNEQYF. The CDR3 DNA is TGCGCCAGCAGCCCCTCTAACGAGCAGTACTTC.

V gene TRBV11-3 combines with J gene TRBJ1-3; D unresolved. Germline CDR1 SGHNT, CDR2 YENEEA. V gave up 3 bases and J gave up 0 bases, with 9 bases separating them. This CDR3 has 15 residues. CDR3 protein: CASSLNSISGNTIYF. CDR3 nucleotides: TGTGCCAGCAGCTTGAATAGTATCTCTGGAAACACCATATATTTT. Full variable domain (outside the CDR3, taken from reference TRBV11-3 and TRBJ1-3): EAGVVQSPRYKIIEKKQPVAFWCNPISGHNTLYWYLQNLGQGPELLIRYENEEAVDDSQLPKDRFSAERLKGVDSTLKIQPAELGDSAVYLCASSLNSISGNTIYFGEGSWLTVV.

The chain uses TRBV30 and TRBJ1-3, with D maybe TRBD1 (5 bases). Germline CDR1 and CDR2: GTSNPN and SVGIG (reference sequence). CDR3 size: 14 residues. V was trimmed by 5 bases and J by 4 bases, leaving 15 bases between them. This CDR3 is CAWDTGTRGNTIYF. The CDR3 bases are TGTGCCTGGGACACCGGGACCCGAGGAAACACCATATATTTT.

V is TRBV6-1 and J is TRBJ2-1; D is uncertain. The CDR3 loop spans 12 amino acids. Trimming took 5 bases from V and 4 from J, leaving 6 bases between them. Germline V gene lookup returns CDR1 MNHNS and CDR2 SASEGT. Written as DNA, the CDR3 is TGTGCCAGCAGTCCGCTTTACAATGAGCAGTTCTTC. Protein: CASSPLYNEQFF.

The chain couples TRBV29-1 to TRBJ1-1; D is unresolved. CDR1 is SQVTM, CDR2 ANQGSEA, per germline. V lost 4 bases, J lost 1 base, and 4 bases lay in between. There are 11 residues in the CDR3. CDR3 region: CSVGENTEAFF. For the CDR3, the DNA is TGCAGCGTTGGCGAGAACACTGAAGCTTTCTTT. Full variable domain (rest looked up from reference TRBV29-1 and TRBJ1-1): SAVISQKPSRDICQRGTSLTIQCQVDSQVTMMFWYRQQPGQSLTLIATANQGSEATYESGFVIDKFPISRPNLTFSTLTVSNMSPEDSSIYLCSVGENTEAFFGQGTRLTVV.

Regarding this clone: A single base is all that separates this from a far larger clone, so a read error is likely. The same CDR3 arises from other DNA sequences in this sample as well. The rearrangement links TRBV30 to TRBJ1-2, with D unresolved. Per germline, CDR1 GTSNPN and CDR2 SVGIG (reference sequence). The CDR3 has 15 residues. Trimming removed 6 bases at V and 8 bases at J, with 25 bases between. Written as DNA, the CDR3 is TGTGCCTGCCTCTGGGGTTCCGGGGAAGTCCACGGCTACACCTTC. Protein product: CACLWGSGEVHGYTF.

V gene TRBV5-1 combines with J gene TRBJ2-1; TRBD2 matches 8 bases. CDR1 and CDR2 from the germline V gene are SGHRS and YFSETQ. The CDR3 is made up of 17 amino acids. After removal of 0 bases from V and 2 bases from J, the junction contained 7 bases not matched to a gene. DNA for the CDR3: TGCGCCAGCAGCTTGGGCCTCGGAGCGGGGGCCTACAATGAGCAGTTCTTC. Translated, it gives CASSLGLGAGAYNEQFF.

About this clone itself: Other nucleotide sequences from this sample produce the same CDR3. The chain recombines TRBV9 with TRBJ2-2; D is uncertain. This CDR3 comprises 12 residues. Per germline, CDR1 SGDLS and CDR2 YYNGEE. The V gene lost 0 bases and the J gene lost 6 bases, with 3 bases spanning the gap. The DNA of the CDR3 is TGTGCCAGCAGCGTAGAACCCGGGGAGCTGTTTTTT. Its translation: CASSVEPGELFF. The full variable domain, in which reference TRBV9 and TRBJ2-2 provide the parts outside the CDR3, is DSGVTQTPKHLITATGQRVTLRCSPRSGDLSVYWYQQSLDQGLQFLIQYYNGEERAKGNILERFSAQQFPDLHSELNLSSLELGDSALYFCASSVEPGELFFGEGSRLTVL.

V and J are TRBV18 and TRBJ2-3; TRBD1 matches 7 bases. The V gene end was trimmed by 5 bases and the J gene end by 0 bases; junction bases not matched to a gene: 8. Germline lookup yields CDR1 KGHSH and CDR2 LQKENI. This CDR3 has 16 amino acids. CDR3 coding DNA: TGTGCCAGCTCATTAAAGACAGGGCCGAGCACAGATACGCAGTATTTT. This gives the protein CASSLKTGPSTDTQYF.

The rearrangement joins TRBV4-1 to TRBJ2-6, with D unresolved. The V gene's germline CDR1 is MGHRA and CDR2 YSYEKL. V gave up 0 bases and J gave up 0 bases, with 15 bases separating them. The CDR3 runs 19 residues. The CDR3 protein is CASSQDRGRAISGANVLTF. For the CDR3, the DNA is TGCGCCAGCAGCCAAGATCGAGGCCGAGCCATCTCTGGGGCCAACGTCCTGACTTTC.

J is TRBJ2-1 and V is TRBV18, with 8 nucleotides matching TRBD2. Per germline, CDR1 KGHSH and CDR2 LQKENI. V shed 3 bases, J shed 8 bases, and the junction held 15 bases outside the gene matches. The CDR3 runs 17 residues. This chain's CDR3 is CASSPSPSGSGSYEQFF. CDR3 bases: TGTGCCAGCTCACCTTCCCCCAGCGGGAGTGGATCCTATGAGCAGTTCTTC.

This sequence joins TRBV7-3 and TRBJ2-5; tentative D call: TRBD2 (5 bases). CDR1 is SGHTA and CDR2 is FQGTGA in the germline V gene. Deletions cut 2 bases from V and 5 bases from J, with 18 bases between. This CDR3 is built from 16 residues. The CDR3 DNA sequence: TGTGCCAGCAGCTTAGGAGTAAGGGCAGCGGTGGAGACCCAGTACTTC. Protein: CASSLGVRAAVETQYF.

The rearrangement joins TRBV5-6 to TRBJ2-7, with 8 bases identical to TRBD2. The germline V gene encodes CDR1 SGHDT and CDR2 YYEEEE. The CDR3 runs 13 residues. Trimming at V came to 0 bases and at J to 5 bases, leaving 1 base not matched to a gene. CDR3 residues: CASSLGSGNEQYF. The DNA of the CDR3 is TGTGCCAGCAGCTTGGGTAGCGGGAACGAGCAGTACTTC.

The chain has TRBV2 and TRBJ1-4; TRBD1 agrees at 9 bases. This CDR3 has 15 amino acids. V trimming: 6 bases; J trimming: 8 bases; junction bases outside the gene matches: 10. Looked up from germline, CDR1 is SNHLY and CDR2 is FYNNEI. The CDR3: CASRPRTGAEEKLFF. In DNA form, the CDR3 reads TGTGCCAGCAGGCCCCGGACAGGGGCAGAGGAAAAACTGTTTTTT.